Below, 8 T cell receptor beta chains from the same sample are listed, as sequenced in a study of OX40 agonist ivuxolimab in advanced cancers. Using immunoSEQ multiplex PCR, the repertoire was profiled, and TCRdb retains in-frame clones only, with some absent. The sample has 90,000 to 100,000 clones; around 83% are singletons. The material sequenced was CD4+ or CD8+ T cells sorted from blood, taken in a trial of the OX40 agonist ivuxolimab. Every receptor here comes from an adult with an advanced solid tumor such as melanoma, head and neck, liver or kidney cancer.

This chain links TRBV6-5 with TRBJ1-5, with D unresolved. Trimming took 4 bases from V and 5 from J, leaving 15 bases between them. The CDR3 consists of 15 residues. Germline CDR1 and CDR2: MNHEY and SVGAGI. The CDR3 reads CASSSDRGEDQPQHF. The CDR3 coding sequence is TGTGCCAGCAGTTCAGACCGGGGTGAGGATCAGCCCCAGCATTTT.

Notes on this clone: The sample has other DNA sequences that encode this CDR3 too. The DNA for the CDR3 is TGTGCCAGCAGTTTAACGGGGGGCGGCCAGCCCCAGCATTTT. This gives the protein CASSLTGGGQPQHF. The chain couples TRBV28 to TRBJ1-5; TRBD1 might be the D (6 bases). The germline V gene has CDR1 MDHEN and CDR2 SYDVKM. With 2 bases removed from V and 7 bases from J, the gap between germline ends came to 12 bases. The CDR3 sequence is 14 residues long. Complete variable domain (other parts from reference TRBV28 and TRBJ1-5): DVKVTQSSRYLVKRTGEKVFLECVQDMDHENMFWYRQDPGLGLRLIYFSYDVKMKEKGDIPEGYSVSREKKERFSLILESASTNQTSMYLCASSLTGGGQPQHFGDGTRLSIL.

The chain recombines TRBV28 with TRBJ2-7, with TRBD1 matching 8 bases. The V and J ends lost 6 bases and 3 bases, in that order; junction bases with no gene match: 10. Germline V gene lookup returns CDR1 MDHEN and CDR2 SYDVKM. The CDR3 is 15 residues long. The CDR3 bases are TGTGCCAGCAGCCCTCAGGGGGCCGGCCGCTACGAGCAGTACTTC. Protein sequence: CASSPQGAGRYEQYF.

This clone was detected a few times. The V gene is TRBV2, the J gene TRBJ2-2, with unresolved D. Germline CDR1 and CDR2: SNHLY and FYNNEI. Trimming removed 7 bases from V and 5 bases from J, with 14 bases in between. The CDR3 totals 14 residues. This CDR3 reads CASKEELLTGELFF. CDR3 in DNA: TGTGCCAGCAAGGAAGAGCTCCTGACCGGGGAGCTGTTTTTT.

V gene TRBV5-6 combines with J gene TRBJ2-1; TRBD2 aligns across 14 bases. CDR1 and CDR2 (germline): SGHDT, YYEEEE. V shed 4 bases and J 4 bases; nucleotides not matched to a gene: 10. The CDR3 extends over 18 amino acids. The CDR3 bases are TGTGCCAGCAGCCCCGGACTAGCGGGGGGCCCGCGGTACAATGAGCAGTTCTTC. Translating it yields CASSPGLAGGPRYNEQFF.

This clone has just a few counts. The rearrangement uses TRBV2 and TRBJ2-1; 13 positions match TRBD2. The CDR3 runs to 14 residues. Germline lookup yields CDR1 SNHLY and CDR2 FYNNEI. Trimming at V came to 6 bases and at J to 10 bases, leaving 6 bases not matched to a gene. The CDR3 nucleotides are TGTGCCAGCAGCGTCCCGGGACTAGCGGGGGAGCAGTTCTTC. Translated, it gives CASSVPGLAGEQFF.

V is TRBV27 and J is TRBJ2-6, with 9 bases identical to TRBD1. CDR3 size: 12 residues. V lost 6 bases and J lost 13; bases outside the gene matches: 4. The germline V gene has CDR1 MNHEY and CDR2 SMNVEV (reference sequence). CDR3 coding DNA: TGTGCCAGCAGCACAGGGGGCAAAGTCCTGACTTTC. Its translation: CASSTGGKVLTF.

The V and J genes are TRBV11-2 and TRBJ2-2; D uncertain. This CDR3 spans 15 amino acids. Germline loops: CDR1 SGHAT, CDR2 FQNNGV. Trimming took off 5 bases at V and 4 bases at J, with 14 bases between the two ends. The DNA of the CDR3 is TGTGCCAGCAGCCCCTGGCAGCGCCGCACCGGGGAGCTGTTTTTT. Its protein is CASSPWQRRTGELFF.